Below are 15 T cell receptor beta chains sequenced from a single sample in a study of cytomegalovirus exposure and HLA in healthy donors. The study ran its PCR with 60 Vbeta and 13 Jbeta primers. The data were produced by immunoSEQ multiplex PCR, yet TCRdb's version contains in-frame clones alone and is incomplete. The table lists 95,000 or so clones, 65% to 90% of them singletons, with less than 4.5% in the top ten. The sequenced sample was PBMCs. The source is an older woman in good health and CMV-seropositive.

The chain links TRBV5-8 to TRBJ2-6; 7 nucleotides align to TRBD2. The CDR3 consists of 18 residues. Germline values: CDR1 SGHTS, CDR2 YDEGEE. Trimming removed 4 bases from V and 0 bases from J; junction bases left unmatched: 10. Here the CDR3 reads CASSLALAPSSGANVLTF. DNA for the CDR3: TGTGCCAGCAGCCTGGCACTAGCGCCAAGCTCTGGGGCCAACGTCCTGACTTTC.

This sequence joins TRBV18 and TRBJ2-1, with a possible D match to TRBD1 (6 bases). Between the trimmed V and J ends, which lost 3 bases and 5 bases, there was a span of 17 bases. The germline V gene has CDR1 KGHSH and CDR2 LQKENI. The CDR3 totals 16 residues. CDR3 sequence reads: CASSPLGPGVDNEQFF. The CDR3 nucleotides are TGTGCCAGCTCACCTCTGGGACCAGGGGTCGACAATGAGCAGTTCTTC.

This rearrangement joins TRBV30 to TRBJ2-3; D ambiguous. The CDR3 contains 12 residues. With 4 bases removed from V and 4 bases from J, the gap between germline ends came to 9 bases. Germline CDR1 reads GTSNPN; CDR2 reads SVGIG (reference sequence). CDR3 nucleotides: TGTGCCTGGACAGGTGGGTCAGATACGCAGTATTTT. The encoded protein is CAWTGGSDTQYF.

The chain carries TRBV5-6 and TRBJ2-5; TRBD2 might be the D (6 bases). The J call may be incorrect, as the DNA end agrees better with TRBJ2-7. Germline loops: CDR1 SGHDT, CDR2 YYEEEE. CDR3 size: 13 residues. The CDR3 DNA is TGTGCCAGCGGAGGGACTTTGGGCTACGAGCAGTACTTC. This sequence encodes CASGGTLGYEQYF.

CDR3 protein: CASSYNSGTYEQYF. CDR3 nucleotides: TGTGCCAGCAGCTACAACAGCGGAACCTACGAGCAGTACTTC. The chain joins TRBV7-2 to TRBJ2-7, with D possibly matching TRBD2 (5 bases). The CDR3 runs to 14 residues. The V end lost 4 bases, the J end lost 2 bases, and 12 bases lay between the germline ends. CDR1 is SGHTA and CDR2 is FQGNSA in the germline V gene.

The chain recombines TRBV19 with TRBJ1-5; D possibly corresponds to TRBD1 (5 bases). The V gene lost 5 bases and the J gene lost 7 bases, with 12 bases spanning the gap. There are 13 residues in the CDR3. The germline CDR1 and CDR2 sequences are LNHDA and SQIVND (reference sequence). CDR3 sequence (DNA): TGTGCCAGTAGTCTCAGGGAACGACAGCCCCAGCATTTT. This sequence encodes CASSLRERQPQHF. Complete variable domain (other parts from reference TRBV19 and TRBJ1-5): DGGITQSPKYLFRKEGQNVTLSCEQNLNHDAMYWYRQDPGQGLRLIYYSQIVNDFQKGDIAEGYSVSREKKESFPLTVTSAQKNPTAFYLCASSLRERQPQHFGDGTRLSIL.

The CDR3 DNA is TGTGCCAGCAGCCGACAGGGAATCAATGGCTACACCTTC. Translated: CASSRQGINGYTF. The rearrangement joins TRBV28 to TRBJ1-2, with 7 bases that match TRBD1. Germline V gives CDR1 MDHEN, CDR2 SYDVKM. J lost 6 bases, V lost 6 bases, and 7 bases had no gene match. The CDR3 totals 13 residues.

This rearrangement joins TRBV4-2 to TRBJ2-1, with D possibly TRBD2 on 5 matching bases. CDR1 and CDR2 (germline): LGHNA, YNFKEQ. Deletions cut 4 bases from V and 10 bases from J, with 23 bases between. The CDR3 covers 16 residues. CDR3 region: CASSPFIKEGLEEQFF. The CDR3 DNA reads TGTGCCAGCAGCCCATTCATCAAAGAGGGCCTGGAGGAGCAGTTCTTC.

The chain carries TRBV28 and TRBJ1-2, with 7 bases that match TRBD1. J lost 1 base, V lost 5 bases, and 4 bases had no gene match. Per germline, CDR1 MDHEN and CDR2 SYDVKM. CDR3 length: 14 amino acids. In DNA, the CDR3 is TGTGCCAGCAGTCCCCGGGACAGTAACTATGGCTACACCTTC. This codes for CASSPRDSNYGYTF.

The CDR3 nucleotides are TGTGCCAGCAGCTTAATGTCCCTCCCTCGGGGAGATACGCAGTATTTT. This sequence encodes CASSLMSLPRGDTQYF. The V and J genes are TRBV7-3 and TRBJ2-3; possibly TRBD2 for D (5 bases). The CDR3 is 16 amino acids. V gave up 1 base and J gave up 5 bases, with 16 bases separating them. Germline loops: CDR1 SGHTA, CDR2 FQGTGA.

CDR3 amino acids: CASSQVPGTGAGNTIYF. The DNA of the CDR3 is TGCGCCAGCAGCCAAGTCCCCGGGACAGGGGCTGGAAACACCATATATTTT. The gene calls are TRBV4-1 and TRBJ1-3, with TRBD1 matching over 10 bases. The CDR3 consists of 17 residues. Trimming at V came to 1 base and at J to 2 bases, leaving 5 bases not matched to a gene. The V gene's germline CDR1 is MGHRA and CDR2 YSYEKL.

On this clone: One end of the junction does not line up with germline, which may come from a read error. The chain is built from TRBV7-9 and TRBJ2-7; no definite D call. CDR1 is SEHNR and CDR2 is FQNEAQ in the germline V gene (reference sequence). This CDR3 is built from 12 residues. CDR3 in DNA: TGTTCCAGCAGCCTCCCGGTCAACGAGCAGTACTTC. It encodes CSSSLPVNEQYF.

This chain joins TRBV13 and TRBJ2-3; D gene uncertain. The CDR3 contains 14 residues. Looked up from germline, CDR1 is PRHDT and CDR2 is FYEKMQ (reference sequence). The ends were cut back, 1 base at V and 0 bases at J, with 5 bases in the middle. The CDR3 loop reads CASSLESSTDTQYF. DNA for the CDR3: TGTGCCAGCAGCTTAGAATCTAGCACAGATACGCAGTATTTT. The variable domain in full, completed from reference TRBV13 and TRBJ2-3, reads AAGVIQSPRHLIKEKRETATLKCYPIPRHDTVYWYQQGPGQDPQFLISFYEKMQSDKGSIPDRFSAQQFSDYHSELNMSSLELGDSALYFCASSLESSTDTQYFGPGTRLTVL.

J is TRBJ2-7 and V is TRBV6-6; TRBD1 is a possible D gene (5 bases). There are 14 residues in the CDR3. The germline CDR1 and CDR2 sequences are MNHNY and SVGAGI (reference sequence). Trimming stripped 5 bases from V and 0 bases from J, with 11 bases between. CDR3 region: CASSGRQSSYEQYF. As DNA, the CDR3 is TGTGCCAGCAGTGGTCGACAGAGCTCCTACGAGCAGTACTTC.

V gene TRBV7-8 combines with J gene TRBJ2-3; 7 bases map to TRBD1. The J segment lost 0 bases and the V segment lost 7 bases, leaving 4 bases of the junction unmatched. The CDR3 has 14 amino acids. Germline values: CDR1 SGHVS, CDR2 FQNEAQ. CDR3 protein: CASNDRVSTDTQYF. The CDR3 region has the DNA TGTGCCAGCAACGACAGGGTTAGCACAGATACGCAGTATTTT. Combining the CDR3 with reference TRBV7-8 and TRBJ2-3 gives the whole variable domain GAGVSQSPRYKVAKRGQDVALRCDPISGHVSLFWYQQALGQGPEFLTYFQNEAQLDKSGLPSDRFFAERPEGSVSTLKIQRTQQEDSAVYLCASNDRVSTDTQYFGPGTRLTVL.